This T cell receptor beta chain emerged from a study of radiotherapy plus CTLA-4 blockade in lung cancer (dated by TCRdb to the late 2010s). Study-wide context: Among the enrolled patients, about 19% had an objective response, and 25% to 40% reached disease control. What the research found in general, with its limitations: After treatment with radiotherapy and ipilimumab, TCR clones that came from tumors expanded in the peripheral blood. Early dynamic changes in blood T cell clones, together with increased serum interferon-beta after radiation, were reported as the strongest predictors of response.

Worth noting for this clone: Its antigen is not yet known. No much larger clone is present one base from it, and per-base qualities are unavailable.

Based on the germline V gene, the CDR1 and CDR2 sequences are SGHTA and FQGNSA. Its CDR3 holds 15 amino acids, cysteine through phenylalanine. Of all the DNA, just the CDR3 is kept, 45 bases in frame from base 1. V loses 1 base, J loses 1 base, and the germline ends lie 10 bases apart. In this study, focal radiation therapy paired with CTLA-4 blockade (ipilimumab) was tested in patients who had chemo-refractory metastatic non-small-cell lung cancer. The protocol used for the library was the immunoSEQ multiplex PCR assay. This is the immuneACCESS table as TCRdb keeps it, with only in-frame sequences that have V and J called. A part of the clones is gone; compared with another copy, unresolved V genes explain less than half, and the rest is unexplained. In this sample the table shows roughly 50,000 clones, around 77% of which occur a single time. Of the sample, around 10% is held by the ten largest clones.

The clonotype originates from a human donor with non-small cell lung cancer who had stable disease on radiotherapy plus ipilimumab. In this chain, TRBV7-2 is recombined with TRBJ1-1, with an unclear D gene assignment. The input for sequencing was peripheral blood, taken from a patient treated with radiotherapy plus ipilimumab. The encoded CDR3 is CASSLGWGANTEAFF. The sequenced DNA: TGTGCCAGCAGCTTAGGATGGGGAGCGAACACTGAAGCTTTCTTT.